This T cell receptor (beta chain) was retrieved from a study of T cells in Graves' hyperthyroidism and ophthalmopathy. Notes on the study in general: Through a model of 13 V-J features, ophthalmopathy was separated from stable hyperthyroidism.

This clonotype was picked up many times. The antigen remains unidentified. RNA transcripts gave rise to amplified TCR beta CDR3 regions. Carried out on the TCR CDR3, a first-round RT-PCR used the HTBI primer set. Each CDR3 protein is one row after TCRdb ran MiXCR on the multiplex PCR reads. The sample includes more than 500,000 distinct CDR3 sequences, roughly 15% of them seen just once. Hyperthyroidism in the patients, aged 18 to 65, was newly diagnosed and under 2 months in duration. Uncontrolled infection, other autoimmune disease, pregnancy or lactation led to exclusion. PBMCs were sourced from roughly 9.1 ml fresh peripheral blood. Sequencing input: blood. This TCR was recovered from a woman between 35 and 50 years old with Graves' hyperthyroidism.

CDR3 nucleotides: TGTGCCTGGAGTTCGAGCGGGAGGGGGGAGCAGTACTTC. It codes for CAWSSSGRGEQYF. V is TRBV30 and J is TRBJ2-7; 10 bases are shared with TRBD2. CDR3 length equals 13 residues. Germline V lookup: CDR1 GTSNPN, CDR2 SVGIG (reference sequence). V trimming: 2 bases; J trimming: 7 bases; junction bases outside the gene matches: 5. The whole variable domain, remainder taken from reference TRBV30 and TRBJ2-7, is SQTIHQWPATLVQPVGSPLSLECTVEGTSNPNLYWYRQAAGRGLQLLFYSVGIGQISSEVPQNLSASRPQDRQFILSSKKLLLSDSGFYLCAWSSSGRGEQYFGPGTRLTVT.